These 11 T cell receptor beta chains were all obtained from the same sample, sequenced in a study of T cell repertoires in cytomegalovirus infection. TCRdb analysed the reads with MiXCR anew, one entry per CDR3 protein. The sample lists roughly 720,000 distinct CDR3 sequences, about 40% seen once, with around 2.8% in the top ten. Material for sequencing was PBMCs. These receptors all stem from a human donor in good health (CMV status not recorded). Some clones in this sample may be carry-over from other donors' samples.

V and J are TRBV14 and TRBJ2-1; 10 nucleotides line up with TRBD2. CDR3 length equals 16 residues. Trimming removed 0 bases from V and 6 bases from J; junction bases left unmatched: 5. Germline V gene data show CDR1 as SGHDN and CDR2 as FVKESK. The CDR3 DNA is TGTGCCAGCAGCCAAGAGGAACTAGCGGGGTTCAATGAGCAGTTCTTC. This translates into CASSQEELAGFNEQFF. The full variable domain, with the rest looked up from reference TRBV14 and TRBJ2-1, is EAGVTQFPSHSVIEKGQTVTLRCDPISGHDNLYWYRRVMGKEIKFLLHFVKESKQDESGMPNNRFLAERTGGTYSTLKVQPAELEDSGVYFCASSQEELAGFNEQFFGPGTRLTVL.

Worth noting for this clonotype: One end of the junction varies from germline; a read error may be responsible. The chain couples TRBV7-6 to TRBJ2-5; the D call may be TRBD1 or TRBD2 (5 bases each). CDR1 and CDR2 from the germline V gene are SGHVS and FNYEAQ. There are 15 residues in the CDR3. For the CDR3, the DNA is TGTGACAGCAGCCGAACGGGGCAGAACCAAGAGACCCAGTACTTC. Its protein product is CDSSRTGQNQETQYF.

The sample holds a few counts of this clonotype. The gene calls are TRBV28 and TRBJ1-4; no clear D. The V gene's germline CDR1 is MDHEN and CDR2 SYDVKM. The V end was cut by 6 bases, the J end by 0 bases, with 8 bases between. This CDR3 comprises 14 residues. The CDR3 protein is CASSIPTTNEKLFF. CDR3 coding DNA: TGTGCCAGCAGCATTCCCACAACTAATGAAAAACTGTTTTTT.

This clonotype was counted only a few times. The gene calls are TRBV7-9 and TRBJ2-5; no reliable D call. CDR3 length: 16 residues. Germline V gene sequence: CDR1 SEHNR, CDR2 FQNEAQ (reference sequence). Trimming removed 1 base from V and 2 bases from J, with 14 bases in between. The CDR3 DNA reads as TGTGCCAGCAGCTTAGATAGGGCCTCACTGCAAGAGACCCAGTACTTC. As protein: CASSLDRASLQETQYF.

V and J are TRBV20-1 and TRBJ2-7; 7 nucleotides match TRBD2. The germline gives CDR1 DFQATT, CDR2 SNEGSKA (reference sequence). The CDR3 extends over 15 amino acids. With V trimmed by 3 bases and J by 0 bases, 8 bases remained unmatched. CDR3 protein: CSASSSGRSSYEQYF. CDR3 sequence (DNA): TGCAGTGCTAGTTCTAGCGGCAGGAGCTCCTACGAGCAGTACTTC.

In its sample, this clonotype was seen a few times. The rearrangement uses TRBV5-8 and TRBJ2-1; D perhaps matches TRBD2 (7 bases). Germline V gene lookup returns CDR1 SGHTS and CDR2 YDEGEE. This CDR3 is built from 14 residues. Trimming shortened V by 0 bases and J by 8 bases, and 12 bases separated the two germline ends. The CDR3 nucleotides read TGTGCCAGCAGCTTGGCCTGGGGGGGGCATGAGCAGTTCTTC. This gives the protein CASSLAWGGHEQFF. The entire variable domain, with the rest obtained from reference TRBV5-8 and TRBJ2-1, is as follows: EAGVTQSPTHLIKTRGQQATLRCSPISGHTSVYWYQQALGLGLQFLLWYDEGEERNRGNFPPRFSGRQFPNYSSELNVNALELEDSALYLCASSLAWGGHEQFFGPGTRLTVL.

J is TRBJ2-3 and V is TRBV12-3 or TRBV12-4, with D unclear. CDR3 size: 15 residues. The V end lost 5 bases, the J end lost 2 bases, and 14 bases lay between the germline ends. CDR3 protein: CASSPAHSNTDTQYF. CDR3 in DNA: TGTGCCAGCAGTCCGGCGCACAGTAACACAGATACGCAGTATTTT.

Here the CDR3 DNA reads TGTGCCAGTAGTATAGTTGCCGCGGGAGCTGAAGCTTTCTTT. Its translation is CASSIVAAGAEAFF. The chain has TRBV19 and TRBJ1-1, with D unclear. Trimming left V 1 base short and J 6 bases short, with 12 bases between. Germline values: CDR1 LNHDA, CDR2 SQIVND (reference sequence). CDR3 length: 14 residues.

The gene calls are TRBV6-1 and TRBJ2-7; TRBD1 matches at 8 bases. The germline V gene encodes CDR1 MNHNS and CDR2 SASEGT. Unmatched junction bases numbered 2, after V lost 1 base and J lost 0 bases. The CDR3 spans 15 residues. CDR3 DNA sequence: TGTGCCAGCAGTGAAGGACAGGGGCCCTCCTACGAGCAGTACTTC. Amino acid sequence: CASSEGQGPSYEQYF.

This clonotype was counted many times. The chain combines TRBV7-6 with TRBJ1-3, with TRBD1 as a possible D gene (6 bases). The V end was cut by 2 bases, the J end by 0 bases, with 11 bases between. Germline V gene data show CDR1 as SGHVS and CDR2 as FNYEAQ. CDR3 length: 16 amino acids. The CDR3 nucleotides are TGTGCCAGCAGCTTAAGGACAGCCAACTCTGGAAACACCATATATTTT. It codes for CASSLRTANSGNTIYF.

This chain connects TRBV2 to TRBJ2-3; 11 positions match TRBD2. V shed 3 bases and J 7 bases; nucleotides not matched to a gene: 9. The CDR3 is made up of 16 amino acids. Germline-derived CDR1 and CDR2 are SNHLY and FYNNEI. DNA of the CDR3: TGTGCCAGCAGTGATTGGCTAGCGGGGGGAAAGAATACGCAGTATTTT. Translated, it gives CASSDWLAGGKNTQYF.